The 20 T cell receptor beta chains given below trace back to one sample, sequenced in a study of T cell responses to AZD1222 COVID-19 vaccine. Libraries were prepared by immunoSEQ multiplex PCR; TCRdb keeps only in-frame clonotypes and omits some of them. The repertoire has fewer than 200,000 clones, 85% to 90% of them found once; the top ten carry approximately 1.8%. Sequencing used peripheral blood, obtained on day 0 of AZD1222 vaccination. All receptors come from an adult in good health.

The DNA of the CDR3 is TGTGCCAGCAGCACCCGACTAGCGGGAGTTCGAGATGAGCAGTTCTTC. Protein sequence: CASSTRLAGVRDEQFF. V gene TRBV5-4 combines with J gene TRBJ2-1, with 12 nucleotides matching TRBD2. The CDR3 extends over 16 amino acids. Per the germline V gene, CDR1 is SGHNT and CDR2 is YYREEE (reference sequence). The J segment lost 8 bases and the V segment lost 4 bases, leaving 10 bases of the junction unmatched.

This sequence joins TRBV2 and TRBJ1-4; TRBD1 matches at 8 bases. V lost 7 bases and J lost 5; bases outside the gene matches: 12. CDR1 is SNHLY, CDR2 FYNNEI, per germline. There are 16 residues in the CDR3. In DNA, the CDR3 is TGTGCCAGCAACCCGGACAGGGATATGTCCAATGAAAAACTGTTTTTT. This sequence encodes CASNPDRDMSNEKLFF.

This clone was picked up one time. The rearrangement links TRBV4-2 to TRBJ2-1, with D perhaps given as TRBD1 or TRBD2 (5 bases each). This CDR3 is built from 19 residues. The V gene lost 2 bases and the J gene lost 3 bases, with 23 bases spanning the gap. Per germline, CDR1 LGHNA and CDR2 YNFKEQ. The DNA for the CDR3 is TGTGCCAGCAGCCAATCTATTTGGGGACCGGGACCCGGCTACAATGAGCAGTTCTTC. Translation: CASSQSIWGPGPGYNEQFF.

This clone has only a few counts. V is TRBV12-1 and J is TRBJ2-2. TRBV12-1 is given as a pseudogene. The CDR3 spans 21 residues. CDR3 protein: CASSFVFRWSWAGKNTGELFF. As DNA, the CDR3 is TGTGCCAGCAGCTTTGTTTTTCGGTGGAGTTGGGCAGGAAAGAACACCGGGGAGCTGTTTTTT.

The gene calls are TRBV7-2 and TRBJ1-3, with D unresolved. Germline loops: CDR1 SGHTA, CDR2 FQGNSA. The CDR3 covers 14 residues. V lost 5 bases and J 0 bases, leaving 8 bases between the germline ends. This CDR3 is CASSPVGSGNTIYF. The CDR3 DNA reads TGTGCCAGCAGCCCCGTGGGCTCTGGAAACACCATATATTTT.

The V call is TRBV25-1, the J call TRBJ1-1; D gene unclear. The ends were cut back, 4 bases at V and 1 base at J, with 10 bases in the middle. Germline lookup yields CDR1 MGHDK and CDR2 SYGVNS. This CDR3 contains 14 residues. CDR3 region: CASSVAGPNTEAFF. DNA for the CDR3: TGTGCCAGCAGTGTTGCAGGCCCGAACACTGAAGCTTTCTTT. Combining the CDR3 with reference TRBV25-1 and TRBJ1-1 gives the whole variable domain EADIYQTPRYLVIGTGKKITLECSQTMGHDKMYWYQQDPGMELHLIHYSYGVNSTEKGDLSSESTVSRIRTEHFPLTLESARPSHTSQYLCASSVAGPNTEAFFGQGTRLTVV.

This chain uses TRBV5-5 with TRBJ2-2, with 10 bases that match TRBD2. Germline V gives CDR1 SGHKS, CDR2 YYEKEE (reference sequence). The CDR3 extends over 17 amino acids. V was clipped by 3 bases and J by 0 bases; unmatched bases: 5. The CDR3 sequence: CASSSKAGGPNTGELFF. The CDR3 DNA reads TGTGCCAGCAGCTCTAAAGCGGGAGGGCCGAACACCGGGGAGCTGTTTTTT.

The chain is built from TRBV9 and TRBJ1-2; TRBD1 agrees at 8 bases. CDR3 length: 13 residues. The germline V gene has CDR1 SGDLS and CDR2 YYNGEE. J lost 6 bases, V lost 6 bases, and 7 bases had no gene match. The CDR3 bases are TGTGCCAGCACCCGACAGGGGATTGATGGCTACACCTTC. Amino acids: CASTRQGIDGYTF. The full variable domain, with the rest looked up from reference TRBV9 and TRBJ1-2, is DSGVTQTPKHLITATGQRVTLRCSPRSGDLSVYWYQQSLDQGLQFLIQYYNGEERAKGNILERFSAQQFPDLHSELNLSSLELGDSALYFCASTRQGIDGYTFGSGTRLTVV.

The V gene is TRBV5-1, the J gene TRBJ2-1, with 12 bases aligning to TRBD2. The CDR3 is 17 amino acids. V was clipped by 4 bases and J by 5 bases; unmatched bases: 10. Germline V gene sequence: CDR1 SGHRS, CDR2 YFSETQ. This chain's CDR3 is CASSGNLAGGPNNEQFF. The CDR3 coding sequence is TGCGCCAGCAGCGGGAATCTAGCGGGGGGGCCGAACAATGAGCAGTTCTTC.

The chain carries TRBV7-2 and TRBJ1-2, with 9 positions matching TRBD1. CDR3 length equals 14 residues. Trimming took 5 bases from V and 6 from J; bases not matched to a gene: 7. The germline gives CDR1 SGHTA, CDR2 FQGNSA. CDR3 in DNA: TGTGCCAGCAGCCCGGGACAGGGTAAAGATGGCTACACCTTC. Protein sequence: CASSPGQGKDGYTF.

Only one count was recorded for this clone. CDR3 nucleotide sequence: TGCGCCAGCAGTGCCACAGGGGGGGGGAGCACTGAAGCTTTCTTT. Residues: CASSATGGGSTEAFF. The V and J genes are TRBV10-1 and TRBJ1-1, with TRBD1 identical over 8 bases. Germline CDR1 and CDR2: WNHNN and SYGVQD (reference sequence). The CDR3 is 15 residues long. V trimming: 4 bases; J trimming: 4 bases; junction bases outside the gene matches: 8.

This chain joins TRBV28 and TRBJ2-2, with D unresolved. Germline loops: CDR1 MDHEN, CDR2 SYDVKM. V was pared by 10 bases and J by 4 bases, with 4 bases between. This CDR3 contains 10 residues. The CDR3 nucleotides read TGTGCCAAAGTCACCGGGGAGCTGTTTTTT. It specifies CAKVTGELFF. Complete variable domain (other parts from reference TRBV28 and TRBJ2-2): DVKVTQSSRYLVKRTGEKVFLECVQDMDHENMFWYRQDPGLGLRLIYFSYDVKMKEKGDIPEGYSVSREKKERFSLILESASTNQTSMYLCAKVTGELFFGEGSRLTVL.

The chain recombines TRBV30 with TRBJ2-3, with a tentative D call TRBD1 (6 bases). CDR1 GTSNPN and CDR2 SVGIG come from the germline V gene (reference sequence). The CDR3 is made up of 14 amino acids. Deletions cut 6 bases from V and 2 bases from J, with 15 bases between. Here the CDR3 DNA reads TGTGCCTGCCAACAGGGAAGGCTCACAGATACGCAGTATTTT. Translating gives CACQQGRLTDTQYF.

The V and J genes are TRBV6-5 and TRBJ2-1; D remains unclear. Germline-derived CDR1 and CDR2 are MNHEY and SVGAGI. V shed 3 bases and J shed 10 bases, with 7 bases lying between them. This CDR3 has 11 residues. In nucleotides, the CDR3 is TGTGCCAGCAGTTATCAGTACGAGCAGTTCTTC. This sequence encodes CASSYQYEQFF.

The chain has TRBV6-2 or TRBV6-3 and TRBJ2-1; D is unclear. The CDR3 consists of 12 residues. Germline CDR1 reads MNHEY; CDR2 reads SVGEGT. V lost 2 bases and J 8 bases, leaving 7 bases between the germline ends. The CDR3 loop reads CASSYPMDEQFF. DNA of the CDR3: TGTGCCAGCAGTTACCCTATGGATGAGCAGTTCTTC.

The chain has TRBV29-1 and TRBJ1-2; a weak D match, TRBD1 (6 bases). The CDR3 contains 13 residues. The ends were cut back, 6 bases at V and 2 bases at J, with 13 bases in the middle. The V gene's germline CDR1 is SQVTM and CDR2 ANQGSEA. CDR3 in amino acids: CSVPGTPNYGYTF. CDR3 in DNA: TGCAGCGTGCCCGGGACACCGAACTATGGCTACACCTTC.

The gene calls are TRBV6-5 and TRBJ1-6, with TRBD1 matching over 8 bases. V lost 4 bases, J lost 6 bases, and 5 bases stayed unmatched. CDR3 length equals 15 residues. Germline V gene data show CDR1 as MNHEY and CDR2 as SVGAGI. The CDR3 DNA follows: TGTGCCAGCAGTTCCCGACAGGGGCTTAATTCACCCCTCCACTTT. Protein product: CASSSRQGLNSPLHF.

The chain recombines TRBV28 with TRBJ1-1; 11 nucleotides match TRBD1. V dropped 4 bases and J dropped 7; count of bases not matched to a gene: 5. The CDR3 length is 14 residues. Germline values: CDR1 MDHEN, CDR2 SYDVKM. CDR3 nucleotide sequence: TGTGCCAGCAGTTGGACAGGGGGCCGCAATGAAGCTTTCTTT. Translated: CASSWTGGRNEAFF.

The gene calls are TRBV27 and TRBJ2-1; TRBD1 agrees at 8 bases. The CDR3 consists of 18 residues. The V segment lost 2 bases and the J segment 0 bases; nucleotides outside the gene matches: 9. CDR1 and CDR2 (germline): MNHEY, SMNVEV (reference sequence). CDR3 region: CASSLRGQGTYSYNEQFF. CDR3 DNA sequence: TGTGCCAGCAGTTTAAGAGGACAGGGTACCTACTCCTACAATGAGCAGTTCTTC.

The gene calls are TRBV28 and TRBJ1-2, with 8 bases that match TRBD1. V dropped 11 bases and J dropped 7; count of bases not matched to a gene: 12. This CDR3 has 13 amino acids. In germline, CDR1 is MDHEN, CDR2 SYDVKM. The CDR3 sequence: CAVGQGPFGGYTF. CDR3 nucleotides: TGTGCCGTAGGACAGGGACCTTTTGGTGGCTACACCTTC.